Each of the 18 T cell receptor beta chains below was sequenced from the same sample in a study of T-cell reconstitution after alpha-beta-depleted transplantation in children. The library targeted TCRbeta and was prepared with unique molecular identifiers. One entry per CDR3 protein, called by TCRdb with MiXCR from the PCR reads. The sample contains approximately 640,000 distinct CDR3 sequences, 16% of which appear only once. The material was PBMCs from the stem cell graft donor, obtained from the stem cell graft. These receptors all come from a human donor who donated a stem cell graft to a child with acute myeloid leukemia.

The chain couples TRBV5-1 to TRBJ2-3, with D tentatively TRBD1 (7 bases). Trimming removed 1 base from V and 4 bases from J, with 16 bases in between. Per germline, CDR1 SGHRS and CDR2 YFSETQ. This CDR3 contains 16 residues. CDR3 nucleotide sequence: TGCGCCAGCAGCTTGACAGGGGCAGGAGGGCCAGATACGCAGTATTTT. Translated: CASSLTGAGGPDTQYF.

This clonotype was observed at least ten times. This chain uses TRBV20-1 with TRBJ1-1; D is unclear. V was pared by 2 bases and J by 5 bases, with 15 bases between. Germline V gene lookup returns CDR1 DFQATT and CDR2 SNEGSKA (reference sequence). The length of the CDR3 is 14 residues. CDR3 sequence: CSARWTVEWTEAFF. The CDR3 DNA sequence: TGCAGTGCTAGATGGACGGTTGAGTGGACTGAAGCTTTCTTT.

The CDR3 nucleotides read TGTGCCAGTAGTATAGTGGCAGGGGTTAGCACAGATACGCAGTATTTT. It encodes CASSIVAGVSTDTQYF. The rearrangement joins TRBV19 to TRBJ2-3, with a tentative D call TRBD1 (6 bases). CDR1 is LNHDA, CDR2 SQIVND, per germline (reference sequence). V lost 1 base and J lost 0, with 11 bases in between. The CDR3 runs to 16 residues.

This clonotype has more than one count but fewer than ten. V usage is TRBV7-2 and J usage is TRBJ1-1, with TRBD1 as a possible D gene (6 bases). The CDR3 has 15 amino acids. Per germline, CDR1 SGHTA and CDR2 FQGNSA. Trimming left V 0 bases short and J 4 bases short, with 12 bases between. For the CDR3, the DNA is TGTGCCAGCAGCTTAGCTCGGCAGGGGTTCACTGAAGCTTTCTTT. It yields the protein CASSLARQGFTEAFF.

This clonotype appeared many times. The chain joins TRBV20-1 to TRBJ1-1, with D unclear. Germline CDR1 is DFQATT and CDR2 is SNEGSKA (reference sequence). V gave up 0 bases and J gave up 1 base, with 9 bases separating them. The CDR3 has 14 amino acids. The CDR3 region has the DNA TGCAGTGCTAGAGATTTGGGATCGAACACTGAAGCTTTCTTT. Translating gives CSARDLGSNTEAFF.

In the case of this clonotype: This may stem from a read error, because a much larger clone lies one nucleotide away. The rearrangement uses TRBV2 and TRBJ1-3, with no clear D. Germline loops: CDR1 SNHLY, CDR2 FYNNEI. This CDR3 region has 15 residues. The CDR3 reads CACSPRPSSGNTIYF. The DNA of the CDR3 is TGTGCCTGCAGTCCTCGACCGAGCTCTGGAAACACCATATATTTT.

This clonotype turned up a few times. The DNA of the CDR3 is TGTGCCAGCAGCCGGGACAGGGGATTCACAGATACGCAGTATTTT. The encoded protein is CASSRDRGFTDTQYF. The V gene is TRBV7-2, the J gene TRBJ2-3, with 10 bases fitting TRBD1. Germline trimming cut 5 bases from V and 2 bases from J; bases unmatched to any gene: 4. Germline V gene data show CDR1 as SGHTA and CDR2 as FQGNSA. This CDR3 region has 15 residues.

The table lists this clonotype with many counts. This CDR3 is CASSPGASPYQETQYF. CDR3 bases: TGTGCCAGCTCCCCTGGGGCTTCGCCGTACCAAGAGACCCAGTACTTC. This sequence joins TRBV2 and TRBJ2-5; D might be TRBD1 (5 bases). The length of the CDR3 is 16 residues. Germline lookup yields CDR1 SNHLY and CDR2 FYNNEI. Deletions cut 8 bases from V and 0 bases from J, with 19 bases between. Full variable domain (rest looked up from reference TRBV2 and TRBJ2-5): EPEVTQTPSHQVTQMGQEVILRCVPISNHLYFYWYRQILGQKVEFLVSFYNNEISEKSEIFDDQFSVERPDGSNFTLKIRSTKLEDSAMYFCASSPGASPYQETQYFGPGTRLLVL.

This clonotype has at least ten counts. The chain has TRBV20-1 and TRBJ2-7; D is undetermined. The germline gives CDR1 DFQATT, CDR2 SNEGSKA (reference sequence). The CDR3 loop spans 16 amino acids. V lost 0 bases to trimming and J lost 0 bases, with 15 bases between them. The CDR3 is CSARDFRVERSYEQYF. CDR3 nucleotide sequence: TGCAGTGCTAGAGATTTTCGTGTGGAGCGCTCCTACGAGCAGTACTTC.

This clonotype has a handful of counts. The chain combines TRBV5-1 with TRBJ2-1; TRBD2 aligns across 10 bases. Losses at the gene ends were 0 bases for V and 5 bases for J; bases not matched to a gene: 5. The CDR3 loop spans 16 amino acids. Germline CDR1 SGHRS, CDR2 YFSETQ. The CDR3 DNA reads TGCGCCAGCAGCTTGGTTAGCGGGGGGTCCAACAATGAGCAGTTCTTC. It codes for CASSLVSGGSNNEQFF.

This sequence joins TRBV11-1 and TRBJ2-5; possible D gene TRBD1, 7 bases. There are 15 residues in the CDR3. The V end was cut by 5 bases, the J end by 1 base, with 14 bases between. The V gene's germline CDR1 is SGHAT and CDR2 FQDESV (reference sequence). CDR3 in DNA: TGTGCCAGCAGCCCGCGGGACAGTCTCCAAGAGACCCAGTACTTC. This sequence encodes CASSPRDSLQETQYF.

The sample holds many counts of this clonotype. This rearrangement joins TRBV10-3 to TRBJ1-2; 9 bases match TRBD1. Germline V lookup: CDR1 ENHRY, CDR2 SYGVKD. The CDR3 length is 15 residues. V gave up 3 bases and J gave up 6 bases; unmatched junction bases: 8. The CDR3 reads CAISDSGQGNNGYTF. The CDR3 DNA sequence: TGTGCCATCAGTGACTCGGGACAGGGAAATAATGGCTACACCTTC.

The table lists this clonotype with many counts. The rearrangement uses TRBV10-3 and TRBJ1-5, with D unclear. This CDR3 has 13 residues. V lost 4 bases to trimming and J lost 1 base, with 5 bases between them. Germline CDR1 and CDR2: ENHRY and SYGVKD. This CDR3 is CAISVRSNQPQHF. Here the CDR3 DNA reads TGTGCCATCAGTGTCAGAAGCAATCAGCCCCAGCATTTT.

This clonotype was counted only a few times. Here the CDR3 reads CASSPRTVLGGELFF. The DNA for the CDR3 is TGTGCCAGCAGTCCCCGGACAGTTCTGGGCGGGGAGCTGTTTTTT. The chain is built from TRBV25-1 and TRBJ2-2; D may be TRBD1 (6 bases). Germline values: CDR1 MGHDK, CDR2 SYGVNS. V was cut by 5 bases and J by 7 bases, with 17 bases left in between. CDR3 length: 15 residues.

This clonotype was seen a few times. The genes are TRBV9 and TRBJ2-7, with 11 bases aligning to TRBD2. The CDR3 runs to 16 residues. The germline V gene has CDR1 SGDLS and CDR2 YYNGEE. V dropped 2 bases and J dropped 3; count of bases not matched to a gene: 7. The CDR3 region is CASSVSSGGLLYEQYV. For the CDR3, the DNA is TGTGCCAGCAGCGTGTCTAGCGGGGGGCTACTCTACGAGCAGTACGTC.

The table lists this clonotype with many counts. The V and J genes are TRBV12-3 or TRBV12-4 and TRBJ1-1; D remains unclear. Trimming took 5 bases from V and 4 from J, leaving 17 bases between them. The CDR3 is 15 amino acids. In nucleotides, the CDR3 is TGTGCCAGCAGTCCGCAAGGGTACACTGGCACTGAAGCTTTCTTT. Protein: CASSPQGYTGTEAFF.

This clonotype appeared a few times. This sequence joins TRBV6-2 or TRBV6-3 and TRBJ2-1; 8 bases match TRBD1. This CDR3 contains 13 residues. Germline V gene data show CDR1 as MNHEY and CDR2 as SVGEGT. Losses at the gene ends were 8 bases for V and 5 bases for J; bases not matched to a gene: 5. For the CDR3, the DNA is TGTGCCAGCTTTGGACAGGGTCACAATGAGCAGTTCTTC. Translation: CASFGQGHNEQFF.

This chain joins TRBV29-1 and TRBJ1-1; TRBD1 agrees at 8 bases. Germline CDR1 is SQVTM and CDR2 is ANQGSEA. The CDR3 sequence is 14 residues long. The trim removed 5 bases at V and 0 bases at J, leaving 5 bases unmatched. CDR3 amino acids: CSVPGTGLNTEAFF. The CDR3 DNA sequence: TGCAGCGTTCCCGGGACAGGTCTGAACACTGAAGCTTTCTTT.